These 31 T cell receptor beta chains were sequenced from one sample in a study of blood T cell repertoires in COVID-19. The assay was immunoSEQ multiplex PCR, and TCRdb's table has in-frame clones only and misses some. The profile shows approximately 60,000 clones, approximately 90% of them singletons. Sample: peripheral blood. The receptor source for this set is a man over 45 with active COVID-19.

DNA of the CDR3: TGTGCCAGCAGCAAAAGTATTCAGGTCCCCGGGGAGCTGTTTTTT. It codes for CASSKSIQVPGELFF. This chain links TRBV21-1 with TRBJ2-2; the D segment call TRBD1 is taken from the table without a DNA check. TRBV21-1 is a pseudogene locus. CDR3 length: 15 amino acids.

The J gene is TRBJ2-5, the V gene TRBV28; 7 positions agree with TRBD1. In germline, CDR1 is MDHEN, CDR2 SYDVKM. The trim removed 3 bases at V and 0 bases at J, leaving 1 base unmatched. CDR3 length equals 14 residues. DNA of the CDR3: TGTGCCAGCAGTTTCGGGACAGACCAAGAGACCCAGTACTTC. It translates to CASSFGTDQETQYF.

The chain joins TRBV3-1 (or the pseudogene TRBV3-2) to TRBJ2-3; TRBD2 matches at 8 bases. CDR1 is LGHDT, CDR2 YNNKEL, per germline (reference sequence). The V and J ends lost 4 bases and 4 bases, in that order; junction bases with no gene match: 7. There are 15 residues in the CDR3. The DNA for the CDR3 is TGTGCCAGCAGCCCCCGACTAGCGCCCCCAGATACGCAGTATTTT. It specifies CASSPRLAPPDTQYF.

This chain connects TRBV6-5 to TRBJ2-1; 9 nucleotides match TRBD2. From germline, CDR1 is MNHEY and CDR2 SVGAGI. V lost 3 bases and J lost 5; bases outside the gene matches: 5. The CDR3 runs 15 residues. In DNA form, the CDR3 reads TGTGCCAGCAGTTATGGTAGCGGGAGTAACAATGAGCAGTTCTTC. Translation gives CASSYGSGSNNEQFF.

The chain recombines TRBV21-1 with TRBJ1-5; the table's D call TRBD1 went unverified against the DNA. TRBV21-1 is labeled a pseudogene. This CDR3 comprises 21 residues. CDR3: CASSKMRGGTGDPYSNQPQHF. In DNA form, the CDR3 reads TGTGCCAGCAGCAAGATGCGGGGGGGGACAGGGGACCCTTATAGCAATCAGCCCCAGCATTTT.

The chain links TRBV24-1 to TRBJ2-7; D gene uncertain. The germline V gene encodes CDR1 KGHDR and CDR2 SFDVKD. V was clipped by 2 bases and J by 0 bases, with 13 bases between them. The CDR3 covers 16 residues. The CDR3 reads CATSDSSSGYSYEQYF. CDR3 DNA sequence: TGTGCCACCAGTGATTCATCGTCAGGCTACTCCTACGAGCAGTACTTC.

The J gene is TRBJ2-3, the V gene TRBV19, with 9 bases fitting TRBD1. Trimming at V came to 5 bases and at J to 1 base, leaving 4 bases not matched to a gene. The CDR3 has 15 amino acids. CDR1 and CDR2 from the germline V gene are LNHDA and SQIVND (reference sequence). This CDR3 is CASSVRDRGTDTQYF. In DNA, the CDR3 is TGTGCCAGTAGTGTCCGGGACAGGGGCACAGATACGCAGTATTTT. The complete variable domain, with remaining parts taken from reference TRBV19 and TRBJ2-3, reads DGGITQSPKYLFRKEGQNVTLSCEQNLNHDAMYWYRQDPGQGLRLIYYSQIVNDFQKGDIAEGYSVSREKKESFPLTVTSAQKNPTAFYLCASSVRDRGTDTQYFGPGTRLTVL.

The chain couples TRBV6-6 to TRBJ1-2, with 8 positions matching TRBD1. Germline lookup yields CDR1 MNHNY and CDR2 SVGAGI (reference sequence). Trimming cost V 4 bases and J 6 bases; bases outside gene matches: 7. The CDR3 is made up of 14 amino acids. In nucleotides, the CDR3 is TGTGCCAGCAGTTCGCCGACAGGGGCGGATGGCTACACCTTC. This gives the protein CASSSPTGADGYTF.

The genes are TRBV10-2 and TRBJ1-2; D gene unclear. The CDR3 covers 13 residues. Germline CDR1 and CDR2: WSHSY and SAAADI. Trimming shortened V by 8 bases and J by 2 bases, and 12 bases separated the two germline ends. CDR3 in DNA: TGCGCCAGCCATGAACCCGGGAACTATGGCTACACCTTC. The encoded protein is CASHEPGNYGYTF.

J is TRBJ2-5 and V is TRBV7-2; 13 bases align to TRBD2. Germline V gives CDR1 SGHTA, CDR2 FQGNSA. V trimming: 1 base; J trimming: 5 bases; junction bases outside the gene matches: 4. CDR3 size: 16 residues. The CDR3 DNA is TGTGCCAGCAGCTTAGGGGGACTAGCGGGAAGGGAGACCCAGTACTTC. It is translated as CASSLGGLAGRETQYF.

The rearrangement uses TRBV2 and TRBJ2-3; 7 bases are a match to TRBD2. The junction had 2 bases not matched to a gene; V was cut back by 7 bases and J by 1 base. Germline values: CDR1 SNHLY, CDR2 FYNNEI. CDR3 length: 13 residues. The CDR3 DNA is TGTGCCAGCACGACTAGCCGCACAGATACGCAGTATTTT. Translating gives CASTTSRTDTQYF.

The V call is TRBV18, the J call TRBJ1-4; 10 positions agree with TRBD1. The V and J ends lost 3 bases and 4 bases, in that order; junction bases with no gene match: 8. The germline CDR1 and CDR2 sequences are KGHSH and LQKENI. The CDR3 is 17 residues long. Written as DNA, the CDR3 is TGTGCCAGCTCACCCCCGGGACAGGGGTGGGTTAATGAAAAACTGTTTTTT. Translating it yields CASSPPGQGWVNEKLFF.

This clone was seen only once. V and J are TRBV6-5 and TRBJ2-2; D is unclear. There are 12 residues in the CDR3. Trimming shortened V by 8 bases and J by 5 bases, and 9 bases separated the two germline ends. The germline V gene has CDR1 MNHEY and CDR2 SVGAGI. For the CDR3, the DNA is TGTGCCAGCGCCCGGAGAACCGGGGAGCTGTTTTTT. Protein sequence: CASARRTGELFF.

This chain joins TRBV5-8 and TRBJ1-2, with 7 bases identical to TRBD1. V was pared by 2 bases and J by 3 bases, with 4 bases of the junction left unmatched. This CDR3 has 14 residues. Germline-derived CDR1 and CDR2 are SGHTS and YDEGEE. As DNA, the CDR3 is TGTGCCAGCAGCTTATCCGGGACAGACTATGGCTACACCTTC. Residues: CASSLSGTDYGYTF.

The CDR3 here is CATTRGQDYEQYF. CDR3 bases: TGTGCCACCACTCGGGGACAGGACTACGAGCAGTACTTC. This sequence joins TRBV12-3 or TRBV12-4 and TRBJ2-7; 8 bases align to TRBD1. J was trimmed by 3 bases and V by 10 bases; bases with no gene match: 8. CDR3 length: 13 amino acids.

The J gene is TRBJ1-5, the V gene TRBV5-1; D possibly corresponds to TRBD1 (5 bases). The CDR3 has 14 amino acids. Trimming left V 4 bases short and J 9 bases short, with 17 bases between. Germline V gives CDR1 SGHRS, CDR2 YFSETQ. This chain's CDR3 is CASSPDVGQGPQHF. CDR3 coding DNA: TGCGCCAGCAGCCCGGACGTGGGTCAGGGGCCCCAGCATTTT.

Here the CDR3 DNA reads TGTGCCAGCAGCCCTCAAGAGACCCAGTACTTC. Amino acids: CASSPQETQYF. The rearrangement links TRBV7-9 to TRBJ2-5; D is ambiguous. CDR3 length equals 11 residues. The germline V and J ends were trimmed by 5 bases and 2 bases, with 3 bases remaining between them. Germline V gene data show CDR1 as SEHNR and CDR2 as FQNEAQ (reference sequence). Together with reference TRBV7-9 and TRBJ2-5, the CDR3 gives the full variable domain: DTGVSQNPRHKITKRGQNVTFRCDPISEHNRLYWYRQTLGQGPEFLTYFQNEAQLEKSRLLSDRFSAERPKGSFSTLEIQRTEQGDSAMYLCASSPQETQYFGPGTRLLVL.

The chain is built from TRBV7-2 and TRBJ1-1; no reliable D call. The CDR3 loop spans 15 amino acids. Germline assignment: CDR1 SGHTA and CDR2 FQGNSA. The V end lost 5 bases, the J end lost 0 bases, and 13 bases lay between the germline ends. This CDR3 reads CASSGGETMNTEAFF. CDR3 DNA: TGTGCCAGCAGCGGCGGAGAGACGATGAACACTGAAGCTTTCTTT. The complete variable domain, with remaining parts taken from reference TRBV7-2 and TRBJ1-1, reads GAGVSQSPSNKVTEKGKDVELRCDPISGHTALYWYRQSLGQGLEFLIYFQGNSAPDKSGLPSDRFSAERTGGSVSTLTIQRTQQEDSAVYLCASSGGETMNTEAFFGQGTRLTVV.

This chain links TRBV5-1 with TRBJ1-1, with a weak D call TRBD1 (6 bases). V was shortened by 4 bases and J by 3 bases, with 13 bases between the two germline ends. Germline CDR1 and CDR2: SGHRS and YFSETQ. This CDR3 contains 14 residues. CDR3 sequence reads: CASSPMTGDTEAFF. CDR3 coding DNA: TGCGCCAGCAGCCCAATGACAGGAGACACTGAAGCTTTCTTT.

V and J are TRBV19 and TRBJ2-7; D may be TRBD1 (6 bases). The CDR3 contains 12 residues. Per the germline V gene, CDR1 is LNHDA and CDR2 is SQIVND (reference sequence). The V gene lost 4 bases and the J gene lost 7 bases, with 11 bases spanning the gap. The CDR3 DNA reads as TGTGCCAGTAGTAACAGGGTTGGGGAGCAGTACTTC. Translating it yields CASSNRVGEQYF.

This clone was recorded a few times. V usage is TRBV4-1 and J usage is TRBJ2-7; D remains ambiguous. The CDR3 extends over 16 amino acids. Trimming stripped 1 base from V and 2 bases from J, with 15 bases between. CDR1 and CDR2 from the germline V gene are MGHRA and YSYEKL. The CDR3 loop is CASSQAVLGVAYEQYF. The CDR3 region has the DNA TGCGCCAGCAGCCAAGCGGTCTTAGGAGTTGCCTACGAGCAGTACTTC.

The V call is TRBV7-6, the J call TRBJ2-7; tentatively, D is TRBD2 (6 bases). CDR1 and CDR2 from the germline V gene are SGHVS and FNYEAQ. V gave up 2 bases and J gave up 0 bases, with 11 bases separating them. CDR3 size: 15 residues. The CDR3 sequence: CASSLQEGSSYEQYF. CDR3 bases: TGTGCCAGCAGCTTACAGGAGGGAAGCTCCTACGAGCAGTACTTC.

This clone was detected a few times. The rearrangement joins TRBV11-2 to TRBJ2-7; TRBD2 matches at 11 bases. The V gene end was trimmed by 0 bases and the J gene end by 4 bases; junction bases not matched to a gene: 11. This CDR3 spans 18 amino acids. Germline lookup yields CDR1 SGHAT and CDR2 FQNNGV. The CDR3 nucleotides read TGTGCCAGCAGCTTAGATGGAACAACTAGCGGGAGTACATACGAGCAGTACTTC. Amino acid sequence: CASSLDGTTSGSTYEQYF.

The chain couples TRBV6-5 to TRBJ2-3; weak D call: TRBD1 (6 bases). This CDR3 has 14 amino acids. Trimming shortened V by 10 bases and J by 9 bases, and 23 bases separated the two germline ends. In germline, CDR1 is MNHEY, CDR2 SVGAGI. This chain's CDR3 is CATWDNGGSETQYF. DNA of the CDR3: TGTGCCACCTGGGACAATGGTGGGAGTGAGACGCAGTATTTT.

The chain employs TRBV19 and TRBJ1-2, with D unclear. V lost 1 base and J 3 bases, leaving 15 bases between the germline ends. There are 16 residues in the CDR3. Germline V CDR1 and CDR2: LNHDA, SQIVND (reference sequence). Here the CDR3 DNA reads TGTGCCAGTAGTATAGTTCCTAGGGAGGCGTACTATGGCTACACCTTC. Residues: CASSIVPREAYYGYTF.

The rearrangement uses TRBV6-6 and TRBJ1-2, with TRBD1 matching 10 bases. With V trimmed by 2 bases and J by 8 bases, 11 bases remained unmatched. Germline values: CDR1 MNHNY, CDR2 SVGAGI (reference sequence). This CDR3 contains 16 residues. This CDR3 is CASSYPSSGQGKGYTF. The CDR3 DNA is TGTGCCAGCAGTTACCCTAGCTCGGGACAGGGGAAAGGCTACACCTTC.

The rearrangement uses TRBV19 and TRBJ1-2; D perhaps matches TRBD1 (6 bases). The V gene lost 7 bases and the J gene lost 2 bases, with 20 bases spanning the gap. Germline V gene lookup returns CDR1 LNHDA and CDR2 SQIVND (reference sequence). CDR3 length equals 16 residues. The CDR3 loop reads CASTQKGQPKNYGYTF. CDR3 coding DNA: TGTGCCAGTACCCAGAAAGGACAGCCAAAAAACTATGGCTACACCTTC.

This clone appeared a single time. The chain links TRBV6-6 to TRBJ2-5; TRBD2 matches 8 bases. The length of the CDR3 is 17 residues. Germline loops: CDR1 MNHNY, CDR2 SVGAGI (reference sequence). V shed 5 bases and J 5 bases; nucleotides not matched to a gene: 16. CDR3 sequence reads: CASSRAGSAPGGETQYF. The DNA for the CDR3 is TGTGCCAGCAGTCGGGCGGGAAGCGCCCCGGGGGGGGAGACCCAGTACTTC.

The chain employs TRBV7-9 and TRBJ1-6; possible D gene TRBD1, 6 bases. Trimming removed 2 bases at V and 7 bases at J, with 18 bases between. The germline V gene encodes CDR1 SEHNR and CDR2 FQNEAQ (reference sequence). The CDR3 spans 17 residues. As DNA, the CDR3 is TGTGCCAGCAGCTTAAGGGGGTCGGGGAGGGACAATTCACCCCTCCACTTT. It specifies CASSLRGSGRDNSPLHF.

The genes are TRBV5-6 and TRBJ1-1, with D maybe TRBD1 (5 bases). The ends were cut back, 5 bases at V and 11 bases at J, with 31 bases in the middle. CDR1 is SGHDT and CDR2 is YYEEEE in the germline V gene. This CDR3 is 17 amino acids long. Here the CDR3 reads CASSPTETANSRGRAFF. CDR3 sequence (DNA): TGTGCCAGCAGTCCTACGGAGACAGCGAATTCTAGGGGTCGGGCTTTCTTT.

The chain uses TRBV25-1 and TRBJ2-1; 11 positions agree with TRBD2. Germline values: CDR1 MGHDK, CDR2 SYGVNS. The CDR3 runs to 17 residues. With V trimmed by 8 bases and J by 10 bases, 19 bases remained unmatched. CDR3 DNA sequence: TGTGCCAGCGAACGACCGCTAGCGGGGGGCACCCGGGGAGAGCAGTTCTTC. Translating gives CASERPLAGGTRGEQFF.